This TCR beta chain was sequenced for a study of blood T cell repertoires in COVID-19 (dated by TCRdb to 2018 to 2021). Turning to the overall study: Collaborator samples came from the United States, Italy and Spain and covered acute and convalescent phases of COVID-19. The repertoires were released in a freely available public database intended as a resource for research on the immune response to SARS-CoV-2. The material from the prospective study consisted of cDNA or gDNA derived from T cells, B-cell-depleted T cells, or PBMCs. The sample metadata nearly always contained a de-identified subject ID, COVID-19 status, age in years and sex. Where HLA class I and class II types were available, the types were taken from metadata supplied by the sample provider, not from assay-based typing. The samples were drawn from the first 160 participants of the ongoing ImmuneRACE study and from 950 to 1,500 subjects provided by 6 global collaborators. Subjects who had been exposed to COVID-19, were actively infected with it, or had recovered from it provided the deeply sampled blood TCRbeta repertoires that made up the dataset. What the authors observed across the whole study: The quantity of clinical and demographic metadata differed by source and by participant and was supplied without curation.

The collaborating institutions used their own protocols to collect whole blood in K2EDTA tubes. For TCRbeta analysis, collaborator samples were shipped as frozen whole blood, as isolated PBMCs, or as DNA extracted from either sample type. This clone appeared a single time. The antigen this receptor binds is unknown. No much larger clone is present one base from it, and per-base qualities are unavailable. The immunoSEQ Assay, a bias-controlled multiplex PCR, was used to amplify TCRbeta CDR3 regions from genomic DNA. The authors' analysis ran thus. Nucleated cell counts per sample were estimated from amplification of reference gene primers within the assay. To quantify the absolute abundance of each unique TCRbeta CDR3 rearrangement, sequence reads were collapsed and filtered. For each sample, productive Simpson clonality was calculated as the square root of Simpson's diversity index over productive rearrangements. TCRdb provides this immuneACCESS table in a form limited to in-frame rearrangements. Some clones are lacking; in checked studies, under half of them reflect an unresolved V gene, and why the rest are absent is not known. V, J and clone size reflect that table, while D and trimming were determined from the DNA. Here the sample has some 180,000 clones; more than 80% occur a single time. The top ten clonotypes cover roughly 0.56% of the sample.

CDR1 GTSNPN and CDR2 SVGIG are derived from the germline V gene (reference sequence). V is shortened by 5 bases, J by 6 bases, and the region joining them spans 11 bases. The CDR3 runs 11 amino acids, cysteine and valine included. Just the 33-base CDR3 DNA is kept, in frame starting at base 1. The sequencing input was peripheral blood. The chain is made from TRBV30 and TRBJ2-7; TRBD1 is a weak D gene call, 5 bases matching. This sequence originates from a man aged 50 to 59 with acute or convalescent COVID-19. Here the CDR3 is given as CAWPGLGEQYV. The nucleotides read TGTGCCTGGCCAGGGTTAGGCGAGCAGTACGTC.